This TCR beta chain was sequenced during a study of long-term antiretroviral therapy in people with HIV. Study-wide findings and caveats: Post-ART, diversity grew, though it stayed under transplant donor control levels. Blood sampling spanned 2004 to 2017, possibly under older ART regimens.

Per the germline V gene, CDR1 is GTSNPN and CDR2 is SVGIG (reference sequence). V was clipped by 2 bases and J by 7 bases, with 9 bases between them. CDR3 length: 13 amino acids. Per individual, the PBMC samples numbered at least one pre-ART and at least two post-ART. Every one of the participants with HIV received treatment in the United States. Worth noting for this clone: Its target is unknown.

Researchers report immunoSEQ v3.0 was run at survey level. This table comes from immunoSEQ multiplex PCR, and its TCRdb copy is limited to in-frame clones, with some not included. Seen here are around 7,800 clones, over 60% observed once, and the top ten hold approximately 15%. This clonotype originated in a man between 35 and 55 years old with HIV. The gene calls are TRBV30 and TRBJ1-6, with D uncertain. This material consisted of unsorted PBMCs, taken about 0.9 years before starting antiretroviral therapy. CDR3 sequence reads: CAWSPNQNSPLHF. CDR3 DNA: TGTGCCTGGAGTCCTAACCAGAATTCACCCCTCCACTTT.